Shown below are 2 T cell receptor beta chains from a single sample sequenced in a study of identical twins. TCRdb recomputed calls from the 5' RACE reads with MiXCR, one row per CDR3 protein. In the table there are approximately 590,000 distinct CDR3 sequences, around a tenth of which are singletons. These data were likewise used in another study, on yellow fever vaccine responses in identical twins.

Sequencing input: PBMCs. The receptors shown here come from a woman younger than 30 in good health.

J is TRBJ2-3 and V is TRBV7-8, with 8 bases that match TRBD1. The CDR3 has 15 amino acids. Trimming removed 4 bases from V and 2 bases from J; junction bases left unmatched: 5. Germline CDR1 reads SGHVS; CDR2 reads FQNEAQ. In DNA, the CDR3 is TGTGCCAGCAGCTCCCGGGACAGGCTCACAGATACGCAGTATTTT. Protein product: CASSSRDRLTDTQYF.

This clonotype was picked up a small number of times. V gene TRBV12-3 or TRBV12-4 combines with J gene TRBJ2-5; 9 bases align to TRBD1. V was pared by 6 bases and J by 4 bases, with 12 bases of the junction left unmatched. This CDR3 is built from 16 residues. CDR3 nucleotides: TGTGCCAGCAGCGGAACACAGGGGGCGGTTAGAGAGACCCAGTACTTC. Translating gives CASSGTQGAVRETQYF.